This T cell receptor (beta chain) was profiled in a study of T cell repertoires in cytomegalovirus infection. TCRdb analysed the reads with MiXCR anew, one entry per CDR3 protein. This table has some 900,000 distinct CDR3 sequences, approximately 32% appearing once. This clonotype was found a few times. What it binds is not known. This TCR derives from a human donor in good health (CMV status not recorded). Some clones in this sample may be carry-over from other donors' samples. The sample was cultured CD8+ T cells from PBMCs, taken from culture after CMV antigen stimulation.

The CDR3 sequence is CASSLHRGEPQHF. In nucleotides, the CDR3 is TGTGCCAGCAGCTTACATAGGGGCGAGCCCCAGCATTTT. The chain joins TRBV7-8 to TRBJ1-5; possible D gene TRBD1, 5 bases. The V gene's germline CDR1 is SGHVS and CDR2 FQNEAQ. CDR3 length: 13 amino acids. The germline V and J ends were trimmed by 2 bases and 8 bases, with 10 bases remaining between them.